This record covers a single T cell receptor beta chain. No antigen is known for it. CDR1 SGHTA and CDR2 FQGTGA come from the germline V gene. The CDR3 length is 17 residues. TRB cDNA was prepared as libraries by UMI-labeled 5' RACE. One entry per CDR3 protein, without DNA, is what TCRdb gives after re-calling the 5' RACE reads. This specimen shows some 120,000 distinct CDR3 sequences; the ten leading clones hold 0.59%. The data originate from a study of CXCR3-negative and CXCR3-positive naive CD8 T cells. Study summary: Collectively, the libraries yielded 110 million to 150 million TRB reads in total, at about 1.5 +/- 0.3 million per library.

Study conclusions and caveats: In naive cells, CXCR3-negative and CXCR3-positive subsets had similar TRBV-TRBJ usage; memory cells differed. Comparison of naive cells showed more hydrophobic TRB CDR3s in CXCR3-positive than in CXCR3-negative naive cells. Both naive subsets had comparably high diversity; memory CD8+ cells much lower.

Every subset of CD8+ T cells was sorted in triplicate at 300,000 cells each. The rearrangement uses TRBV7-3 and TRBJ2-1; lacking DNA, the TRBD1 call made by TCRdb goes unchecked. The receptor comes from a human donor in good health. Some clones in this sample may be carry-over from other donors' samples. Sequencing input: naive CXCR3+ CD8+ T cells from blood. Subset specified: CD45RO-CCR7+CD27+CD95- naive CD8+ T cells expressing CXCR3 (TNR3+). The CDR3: CASSPGPTGDSYNEQFF.